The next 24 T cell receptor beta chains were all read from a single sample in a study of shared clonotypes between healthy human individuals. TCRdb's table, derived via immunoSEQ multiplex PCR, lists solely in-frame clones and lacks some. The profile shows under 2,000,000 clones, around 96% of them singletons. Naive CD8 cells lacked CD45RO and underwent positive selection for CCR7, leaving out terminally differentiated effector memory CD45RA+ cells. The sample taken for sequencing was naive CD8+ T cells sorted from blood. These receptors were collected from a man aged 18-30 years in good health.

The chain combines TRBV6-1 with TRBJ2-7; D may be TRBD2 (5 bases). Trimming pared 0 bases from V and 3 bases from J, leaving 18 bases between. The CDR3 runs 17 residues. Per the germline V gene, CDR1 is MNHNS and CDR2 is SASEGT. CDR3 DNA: TGTGCCAGCAGTGAAGCGCTTCGGAGGCTGTCAAACTACGAGCAGTACTTC. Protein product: CASSEALRRLSNYEQYF.

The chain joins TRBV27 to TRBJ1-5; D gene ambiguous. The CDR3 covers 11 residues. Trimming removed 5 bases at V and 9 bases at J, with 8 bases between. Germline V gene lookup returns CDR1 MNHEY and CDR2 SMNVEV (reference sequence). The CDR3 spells CASSRGGPQHF. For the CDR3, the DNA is TGTGCCAGCAGTCGCGGTGGGCCCCAGCATTTT.

CDR3 amino acids: CASRPTGGSYEQYF. The CDR3 DNA follows: TGTGCCAGCAGACCCACAGGGGGGTCCTACGAGCAGTACTTC. The chain couples TRBV28 to TRBJ2-7; 8 bases are shared with TRBD1. The germline gives CDR1 MDHEN, CDR2 SYDVKM. J was trimmed by 1 base and V by 6 bases; bases with no gene match: 5. This CDR3 is 14 amino acids long.

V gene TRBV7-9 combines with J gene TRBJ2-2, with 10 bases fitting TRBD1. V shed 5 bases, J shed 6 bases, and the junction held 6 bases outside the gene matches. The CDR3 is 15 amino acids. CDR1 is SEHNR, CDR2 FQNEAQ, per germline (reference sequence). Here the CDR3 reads CASSPGTGAPGELFF. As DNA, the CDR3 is TGTGCCAGCAGCCCCGGGACAGGGGCCCCCGGGGAGCTGTTTTTT.

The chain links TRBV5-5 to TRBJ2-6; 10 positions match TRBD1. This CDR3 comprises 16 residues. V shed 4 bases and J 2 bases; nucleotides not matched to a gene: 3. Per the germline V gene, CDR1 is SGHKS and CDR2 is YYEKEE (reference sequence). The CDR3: CASSTGQGTGANVLTF. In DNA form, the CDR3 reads TGTGCCAGCAGCACGGGACAGGGGACTGGGGCCAACGTCCTGACTTTC.

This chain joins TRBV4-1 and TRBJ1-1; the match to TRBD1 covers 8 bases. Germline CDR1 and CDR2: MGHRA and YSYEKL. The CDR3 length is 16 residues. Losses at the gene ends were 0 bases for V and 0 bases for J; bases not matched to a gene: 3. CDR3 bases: TGCGCCAGCAGCCAAGAGGCAGGGGGCATGAACACTGAAGCTTTCTTT. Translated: CASSQEAGGMNTEAFF.

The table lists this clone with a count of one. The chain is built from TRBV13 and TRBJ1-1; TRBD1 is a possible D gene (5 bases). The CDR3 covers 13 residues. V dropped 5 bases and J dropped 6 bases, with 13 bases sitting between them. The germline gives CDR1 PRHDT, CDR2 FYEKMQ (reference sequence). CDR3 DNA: TGTGCCAGCAGCCCGGGGGGAGGGCCTGAAGCTTTCTTT. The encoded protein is CASSPGGGPEAFF.

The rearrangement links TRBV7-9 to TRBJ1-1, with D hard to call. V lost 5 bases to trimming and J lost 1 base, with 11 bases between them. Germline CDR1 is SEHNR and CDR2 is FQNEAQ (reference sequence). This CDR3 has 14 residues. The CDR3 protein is CASSPTIANTEAFF. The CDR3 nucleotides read TGTGCCAGCAGCCCCACCATCGCGAACACTGAAGCTTTCTTT.

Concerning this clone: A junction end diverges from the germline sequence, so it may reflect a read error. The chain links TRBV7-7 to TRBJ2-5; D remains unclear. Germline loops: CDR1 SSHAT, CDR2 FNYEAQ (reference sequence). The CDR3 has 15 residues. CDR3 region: CASSLLVGTRETQYF. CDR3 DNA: TGTGCTAGCAGCTTACTGGTTGGTACCAGAGAGACCCAGTACTTC.

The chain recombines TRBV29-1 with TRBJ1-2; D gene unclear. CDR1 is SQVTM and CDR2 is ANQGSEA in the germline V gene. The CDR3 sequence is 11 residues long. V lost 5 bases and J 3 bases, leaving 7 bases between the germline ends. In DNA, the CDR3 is TGCAGCGTTCCCGATTACTATGGCTACACCTTC. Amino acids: CSVPDYYGYTF.

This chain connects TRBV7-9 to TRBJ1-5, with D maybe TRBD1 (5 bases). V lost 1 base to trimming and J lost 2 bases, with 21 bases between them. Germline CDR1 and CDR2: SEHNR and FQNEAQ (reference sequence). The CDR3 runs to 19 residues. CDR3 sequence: CASSLEEGPQVYGNQPQHF. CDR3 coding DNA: TGTGCCAGCAGCTTAGAAGAGGGGCCGCAGGTATATGGCAATCAGCCCCAGCATTTT.

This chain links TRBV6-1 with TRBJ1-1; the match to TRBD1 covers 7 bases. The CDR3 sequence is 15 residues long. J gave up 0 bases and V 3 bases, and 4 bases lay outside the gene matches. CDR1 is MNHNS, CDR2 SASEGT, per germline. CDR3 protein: CASSEIQGMNTEAFF. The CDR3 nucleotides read TGTGCCAGCAGTGAGATACAGGGGATGAACACTGAAGCTTTCTTT.

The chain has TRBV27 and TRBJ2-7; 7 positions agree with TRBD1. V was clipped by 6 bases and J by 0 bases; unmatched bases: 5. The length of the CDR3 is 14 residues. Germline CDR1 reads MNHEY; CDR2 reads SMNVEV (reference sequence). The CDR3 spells CASSWDSSSYEQYF. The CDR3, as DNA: TGTGCCAGCAGCTGGGACAGCAGCTCCTACGAGCAGTACTTC.

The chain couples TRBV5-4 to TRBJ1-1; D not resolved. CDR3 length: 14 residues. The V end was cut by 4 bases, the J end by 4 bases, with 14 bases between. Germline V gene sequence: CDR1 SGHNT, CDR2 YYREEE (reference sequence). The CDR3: CASSPDLGTTEAFF. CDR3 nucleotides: TGTGCCAGCAGCCCGGACTTGGGAACCACTGAAGCTTTCTTT.

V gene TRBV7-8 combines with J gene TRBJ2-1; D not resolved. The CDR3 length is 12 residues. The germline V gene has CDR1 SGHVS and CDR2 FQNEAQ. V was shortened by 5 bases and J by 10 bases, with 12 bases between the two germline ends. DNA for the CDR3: TGTGCCAGCAGCGTGAGACTTGGGGAGCAGTTCTTC. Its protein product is CASSVRLGEQFF. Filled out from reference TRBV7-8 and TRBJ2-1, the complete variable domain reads GAGVSQSPRYKVAKRGQDVALRCDPISGHVSLFWYQQALGQGPEFLTYFQNEAQLDKSGLPSDRFFAERPEGSVSTLKIQRTQQEDSAVYLCASSVRLGEQFFGPGTRLTVL.

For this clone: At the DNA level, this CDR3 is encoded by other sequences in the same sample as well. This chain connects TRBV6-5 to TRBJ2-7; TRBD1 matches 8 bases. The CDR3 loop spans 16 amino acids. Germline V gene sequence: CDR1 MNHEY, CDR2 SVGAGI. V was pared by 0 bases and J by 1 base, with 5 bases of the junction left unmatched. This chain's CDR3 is CASSYSTGALSYEQYF. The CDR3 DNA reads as TGTGCCAGCAGTTACTCGACAGGGGCCCTATCCTACGAGCAGTACTTC.

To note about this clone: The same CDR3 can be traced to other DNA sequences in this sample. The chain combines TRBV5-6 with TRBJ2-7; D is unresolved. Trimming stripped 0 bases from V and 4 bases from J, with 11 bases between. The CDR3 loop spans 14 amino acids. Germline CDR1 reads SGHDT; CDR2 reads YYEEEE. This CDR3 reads CASSLASSYYEQYF. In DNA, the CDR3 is TGTGCCAGCAGCTTGGCCTCCAGTTATTACGAGCAGTACTTC.

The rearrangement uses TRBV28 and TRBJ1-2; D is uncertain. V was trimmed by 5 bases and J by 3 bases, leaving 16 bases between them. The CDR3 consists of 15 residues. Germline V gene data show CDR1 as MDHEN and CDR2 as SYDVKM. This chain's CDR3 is CASSDTVVSYYGYTF. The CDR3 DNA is TGTGCCAGCAGTGACACAGTTGTATCCTACTATGGCTACACCTTC.

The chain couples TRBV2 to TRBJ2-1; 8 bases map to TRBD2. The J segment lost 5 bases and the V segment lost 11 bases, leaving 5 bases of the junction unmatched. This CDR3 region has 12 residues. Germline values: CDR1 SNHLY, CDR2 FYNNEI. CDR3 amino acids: CAGGLENNEQFF. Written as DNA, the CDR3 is TGTGCCGGGGGACTAGAGAACAATGAGCAGTTCTTC.

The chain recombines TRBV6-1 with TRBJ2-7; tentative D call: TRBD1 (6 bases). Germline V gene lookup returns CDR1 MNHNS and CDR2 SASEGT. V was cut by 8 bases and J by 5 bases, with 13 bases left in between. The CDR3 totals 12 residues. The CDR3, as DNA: TGTGCCAGCCCCGGGACAATAGACGAGCAGTACTTC. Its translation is CASPGTIDEQYF.

In nucleotides, the CDR3 is TGTGCCAGCAGTCAAGAACAGGAGTTCGTCACAGATACGCAGTATTTT. This codes for CASSQEQEFVTDTQYF. The rearrangement joins TRBV27 to TRBJ2-3, with a tentative D call TRBD1 (5 bases). The CDR3 runs 16 residues. Germline CDR1 MNHEY, CDR2 SMNVEV (reference sequence). The ends were cut back, 5 bases at V and 2 bases at J, with 17 bases in the middle.

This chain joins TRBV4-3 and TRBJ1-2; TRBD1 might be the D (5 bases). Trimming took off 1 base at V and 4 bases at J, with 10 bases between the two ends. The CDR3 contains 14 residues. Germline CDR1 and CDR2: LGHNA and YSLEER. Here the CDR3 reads CASSQVGEFYGYTF. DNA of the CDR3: TGCGCCAGCAGCCAAGTGGGGGAATTCTATGGCTACACCTTC.

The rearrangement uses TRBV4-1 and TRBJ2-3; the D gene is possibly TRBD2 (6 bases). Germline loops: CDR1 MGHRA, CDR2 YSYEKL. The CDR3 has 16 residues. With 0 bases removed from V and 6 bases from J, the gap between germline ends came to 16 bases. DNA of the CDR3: TGCGCCAGCAGCCAAGATATAGCGGCTATTTCCGATACGCAGTATTTT. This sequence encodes CASSQDIAAISDTQYF.

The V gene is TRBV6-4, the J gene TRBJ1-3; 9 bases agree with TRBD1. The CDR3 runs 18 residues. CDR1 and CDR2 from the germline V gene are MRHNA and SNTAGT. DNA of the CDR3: TGTGCGGCGACCCGTCGACAGGGGGACTCGGTTTCGGGAAACACCATATATTTT. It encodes CAATRRQGDSVSGNTIYF.